Here is one T cell receptor beta chain with its context. Its target is not known. The sample originates from a study of cytomegalovirus exposure and HLA in healthy donors. The PCR used 60 Vbeta and 13 Jbeta primers. TCRdb keeps only in-frame clones here, not all; method: immunoSEQ multiplex PCR. The data show around 150,000 clones, roughly 87% seen once. General study findings and limits: Researchers left out some V segments, among them TRBV6-2 and TRBV6-3, as indistinguishable. For most TCR beta V segments, an earlier analysis put the productive rate at about 90% or about 30% of the time. Analysis performed later showed TCR beta chains linked to HLA being more clonally expanded than equally common others. V- and J-gene trimming of TCR beta was linked (in a later analysis) to a missense DCLRE1C variant.

The V and J ends lost 1 base and 3 bases, in that order; junction bases with no gene match: 5. The CDR3 totals 15 residues. Germline loops: CDR1 LNHNV, CDR2 YYDKDF (reference sequence). This sequence joins TRBV15 and TRBJ2-5, with TRBD2 identical over 7 bases. The source material was PBMCs. The origin of this receptor is a woman aged 30 to 39 in good health and CMV-seronegative. CDR3 coding DNA: TGTGCCACCAGCAGAGGCGCGGGAGTGGAAGAGACCCAGTACTTC. The encoded protein is CATSRGAGVEETQYF.